This is a list of T cell receptor beta chains from one sample in a study of cytomegalovirus exposure and HLA in healthy donors. Generated by immunoSEQ multiplex PCR, the TCRdb table keeps only in-frame clones and is missing some. The table includes about 250,000 clones, more than 85% detected once. What was sequenced was PBMCs. Source of these receptors: a young man in good health and CMV-seropositive. Each CDR3 is given with its conserved first and last residue. D genes are given only for firm matches.

D	V	J	length	CDR3
TRBD1	TRBV5-1	TRBJ2-7	16	CASSDAPGQGAYEQYF
-	TRBV5-6	TRBJ2-7	14	CASSLLTGDGEQYF
TRBD1	TRBV2	TRBJ1-4	15	CASSSTGGRVEKLFF
TRBD1	TRBV5-4	TRBJ1-4	14	CASSKDRTNEKLFF
-	TRBV6-1	TRBJ2-1	15	CASRGSPGGHNEQFF
-	TRBV20-1	TRBJ2-7	11	CSATSSYEQYF
-	TRBV27	TRBJ2-1	14	CASSLSGTYNEQFF
-	TRBV4-2	TRBJ2-1	15	CASSQDEWPYNEQFF
-	TRBV5-1	TRBJ2-1	14	CASSLVGTENEQFF
-	TRBV28	TRBJ1-2	12	CASSFRDYGYTF
-	TRBV11-2	TRBJ2-3	16	CASSLVIGQFADTQYF
-	TRBV5-1	TRBJ2-3	14	CASSLGDITDTQYF
TRBD2	TRBV5-4	TRBJ2-7	15	CASSLRTSGIYEQYF
-	TRBV13	TRBJ1-3	16	CASSDIRHSAGNTIYF
-	TRBV5-1	TRBJ2-7	12	CASSLVQGEQYF
-	TRBV10-2	TRBJ1-5	14	CASSESNGLQPQHF
-	TRBV19	TRBJ1-5	15	CASSISPTGNQPQHF
-	TRBV27	TRBJ2-1	13	CASSLNRANEQFF
TRBD1	TRBV11-3	TRBJ2-1	16	CASSLEGTGMYNEQFF
TRBD2	TRBV6-5	TRBJ2-1	14	CASSWDLAGNEQFF
-	TRBV6-4	TRBJ2-3	15	CASSDSGFGTDTQYF